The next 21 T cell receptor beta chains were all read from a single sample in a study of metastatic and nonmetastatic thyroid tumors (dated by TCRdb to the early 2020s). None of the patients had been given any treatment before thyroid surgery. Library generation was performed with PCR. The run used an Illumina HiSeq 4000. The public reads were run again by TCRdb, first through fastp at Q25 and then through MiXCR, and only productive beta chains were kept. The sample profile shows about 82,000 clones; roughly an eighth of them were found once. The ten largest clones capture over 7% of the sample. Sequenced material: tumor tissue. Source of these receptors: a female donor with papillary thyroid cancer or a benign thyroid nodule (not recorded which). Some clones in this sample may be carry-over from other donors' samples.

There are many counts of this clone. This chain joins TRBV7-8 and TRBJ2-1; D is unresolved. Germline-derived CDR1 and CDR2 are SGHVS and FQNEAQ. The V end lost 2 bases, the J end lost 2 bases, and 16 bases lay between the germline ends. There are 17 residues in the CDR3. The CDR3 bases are TGTGCCAGCAGCTTAATTACGTCCCGACTCCCCTACAATGAGCAGTTCTTC. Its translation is CASSLITSRLPYNEQFF.

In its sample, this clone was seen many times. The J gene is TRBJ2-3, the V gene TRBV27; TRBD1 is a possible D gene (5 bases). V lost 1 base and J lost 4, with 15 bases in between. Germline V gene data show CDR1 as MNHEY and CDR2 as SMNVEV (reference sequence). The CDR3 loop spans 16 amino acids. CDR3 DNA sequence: TGTGCCAGCAGTTTATTTGTGGGGCTTGGCGCAGATACGCAGTATTTT. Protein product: CASSLFVGLGADTQYF.

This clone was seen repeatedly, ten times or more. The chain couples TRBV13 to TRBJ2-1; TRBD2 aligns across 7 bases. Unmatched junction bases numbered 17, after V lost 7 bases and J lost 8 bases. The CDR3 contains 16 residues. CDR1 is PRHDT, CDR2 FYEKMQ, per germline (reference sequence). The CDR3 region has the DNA TGTGCCAGCACCTCAGGCGGGAGCCCCCCAAGCCATGAGCAGTTCTTC. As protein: CASTSGGSPPSHEQFF.

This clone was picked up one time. CDR3 protein: CASSPPTLGLDNYGYTF. DNA for the CDR3: TGTGCCAGCAGCCCTCCGACGTTAGGGTTAGATAACTATGGCTACACCTTC. The V gene is TRBV11-1, the J gene TRBJ1-2; D not resolved. V was pared by 5 bases and J by 1 base, with 20 bases between. This CDR3 comprises 17 residues. CDR1 SGHAT and CDR2 FQDESV come from the germline V gene (reference sequence).

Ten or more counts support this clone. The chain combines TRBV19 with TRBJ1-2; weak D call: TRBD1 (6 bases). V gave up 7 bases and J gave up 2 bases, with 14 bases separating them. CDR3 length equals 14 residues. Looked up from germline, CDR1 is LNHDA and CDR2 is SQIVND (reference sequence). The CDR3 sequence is CASIPSGGNYGYTF. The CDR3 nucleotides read TGTGCCAGTATCCCCTCCGGGGGCAACTATGGCTACACCTTC.

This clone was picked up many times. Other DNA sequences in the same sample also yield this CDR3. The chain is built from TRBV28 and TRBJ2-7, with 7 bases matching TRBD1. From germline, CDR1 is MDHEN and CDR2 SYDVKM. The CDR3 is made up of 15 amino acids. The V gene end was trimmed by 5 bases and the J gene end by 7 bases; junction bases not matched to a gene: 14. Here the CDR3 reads CASSEGGSGYVEQYF. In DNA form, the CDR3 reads TGTGCCAGCAGTGAAGGGGGCAGTGGATATGTTGAGCAGTACTTC. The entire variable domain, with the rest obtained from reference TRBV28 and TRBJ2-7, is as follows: DVKVTQSSRYLVKRTGEKVFLECVQDMDHENMFWYRQDPGLGLRLIYFSYDVKMKEKGDIPEGYSVSREKKERFSLILESASTNQTSMYLCASSEGGSGYVEQYFGPGTRLTVT.

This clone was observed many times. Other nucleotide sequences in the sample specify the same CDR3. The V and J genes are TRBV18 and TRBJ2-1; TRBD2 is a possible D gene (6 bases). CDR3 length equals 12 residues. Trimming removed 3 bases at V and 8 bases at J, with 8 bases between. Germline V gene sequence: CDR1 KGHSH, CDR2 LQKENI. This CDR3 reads CASSPGGYEQFF. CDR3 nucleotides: TGTGCCAGCTCACCGGGAGGTTATGAGCAGTTCTTC.

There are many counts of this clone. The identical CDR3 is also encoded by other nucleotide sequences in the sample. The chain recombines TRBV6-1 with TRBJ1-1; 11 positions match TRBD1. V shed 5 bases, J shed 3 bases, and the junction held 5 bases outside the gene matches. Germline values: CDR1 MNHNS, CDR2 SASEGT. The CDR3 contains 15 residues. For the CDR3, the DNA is TGTGCCAGCAGTAACCGGGACAGGGGGGACACTGAAGCTTTCTTT. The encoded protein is CASSNRDRGDTEAFF.

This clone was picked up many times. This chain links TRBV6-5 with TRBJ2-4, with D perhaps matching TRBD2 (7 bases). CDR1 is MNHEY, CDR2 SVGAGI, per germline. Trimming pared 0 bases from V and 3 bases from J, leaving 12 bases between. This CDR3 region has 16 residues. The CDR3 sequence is CASSYSGGGGKNIQYF. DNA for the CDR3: TGTGCCAGCAGTTACTCGGGGGGGGGCGGCAAAAACATTCAGTACTTC.

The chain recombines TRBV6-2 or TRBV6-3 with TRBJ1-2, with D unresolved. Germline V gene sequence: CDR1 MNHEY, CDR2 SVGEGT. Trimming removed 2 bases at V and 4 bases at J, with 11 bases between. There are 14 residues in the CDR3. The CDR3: CASSYEQTFYGYTF. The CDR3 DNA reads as TGTGCCAGCAGTTACGAGCAGACATTCTATGGCTACACCTTC.

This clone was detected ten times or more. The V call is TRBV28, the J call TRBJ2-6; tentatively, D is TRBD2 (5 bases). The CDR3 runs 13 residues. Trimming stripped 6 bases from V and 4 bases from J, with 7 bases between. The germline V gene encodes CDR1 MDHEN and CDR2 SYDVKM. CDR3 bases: TGTGCCAGCAGGGAGGCGGGGGCCAACGTCCTGACTTTC. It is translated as CASREAGANVLTF.

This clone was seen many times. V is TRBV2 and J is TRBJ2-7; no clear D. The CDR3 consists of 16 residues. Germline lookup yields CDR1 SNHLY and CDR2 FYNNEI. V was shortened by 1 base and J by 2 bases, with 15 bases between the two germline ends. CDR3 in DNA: TGTGCCAGCAGTGAAGGGCTAGTGCGTTTTCCCTACGAGCAGTACTTC. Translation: CASSEGLVRFPYEQYF.

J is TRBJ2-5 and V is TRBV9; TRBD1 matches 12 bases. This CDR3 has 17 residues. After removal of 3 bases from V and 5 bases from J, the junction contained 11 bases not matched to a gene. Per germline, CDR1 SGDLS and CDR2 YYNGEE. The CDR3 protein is CASSARPGQGAGETQYF. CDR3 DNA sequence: TGTGCCAGCAGCGCCCGCCCGGGACAGGGGGCGGGCGAGACCCAGTACTTC.

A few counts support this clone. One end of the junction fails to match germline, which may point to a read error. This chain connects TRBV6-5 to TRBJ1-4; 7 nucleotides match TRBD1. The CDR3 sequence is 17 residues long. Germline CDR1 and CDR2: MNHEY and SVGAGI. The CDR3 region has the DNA TGTGCCAGCAGTTACCGGGACAGACGCGCAACTGATGAAAAACTGTTTTTT. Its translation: CASSYRDRRATDEKLFF.

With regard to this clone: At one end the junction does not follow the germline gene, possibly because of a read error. The CDR3: CPSSQGLAGWSGTDTQYF. CDR3 sequence (DNA): TGTCCCAGCAGCCAAGGCCTCGCAGGGTGGAGTGGCACAGATACGCAGTATTTT. This chain connects TRBV4-2 to TRBJ2-3; D perhaps matches TRBD1 (5 bases). The CDR3 runs to 18 residues. Germline CDR1 and CDR2: LGHNA and YNFKEQ.

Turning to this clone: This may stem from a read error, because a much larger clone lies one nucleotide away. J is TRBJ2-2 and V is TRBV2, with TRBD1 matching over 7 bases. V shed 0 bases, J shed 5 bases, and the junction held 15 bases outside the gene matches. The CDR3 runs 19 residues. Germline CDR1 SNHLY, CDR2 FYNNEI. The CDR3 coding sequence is TGTGCCAGCAGTGAAGCGGGTCGCCGACAGGGTTTGTATACCGGGGAGCTGTTTTTT. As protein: CASSEAGRRQGLYTGELFF. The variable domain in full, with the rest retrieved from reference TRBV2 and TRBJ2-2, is EPEVTQTPSHQVTQMGQEVILRCVPISNHLYFYWYRQILGQKVEFLVSFYNNEISEKSEIFDDQFSVERPDGSNFTLKIRSTKLEDSAMYFCASSEAGRRQGLYTGELFFGEGSRLTVL.

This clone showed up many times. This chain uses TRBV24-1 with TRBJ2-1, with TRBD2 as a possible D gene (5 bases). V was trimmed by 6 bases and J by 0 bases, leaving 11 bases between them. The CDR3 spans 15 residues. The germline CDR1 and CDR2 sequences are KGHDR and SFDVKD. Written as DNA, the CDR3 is TGTGCCACCAGTAAGCCGGGAAGCTCCTACAATGAGCAGTTCTTC. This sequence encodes CATSKPGSSYNEQFF.

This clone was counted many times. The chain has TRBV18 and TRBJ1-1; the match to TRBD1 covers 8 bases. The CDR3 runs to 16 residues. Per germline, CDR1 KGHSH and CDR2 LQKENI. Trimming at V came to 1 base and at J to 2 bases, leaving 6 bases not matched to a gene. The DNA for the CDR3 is TGTGCCAGCTCACCACGGTCAGGGGGCTCCAACACTGAAGCTTTCTTT. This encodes CASSPRSGGSNTEAFF.

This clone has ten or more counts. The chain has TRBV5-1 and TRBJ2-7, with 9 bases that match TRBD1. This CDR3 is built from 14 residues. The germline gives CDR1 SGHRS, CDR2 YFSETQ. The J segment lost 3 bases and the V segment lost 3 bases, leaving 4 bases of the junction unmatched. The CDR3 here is CASSYRDRDYEQYF. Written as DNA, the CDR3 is TGCGCCAGCAGCTACCGGGACAGGGACTACGAGCAGTACTTC. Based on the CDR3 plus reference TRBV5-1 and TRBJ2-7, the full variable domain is KAGVTQTPRYLIKTRGQQVTLSCSPISGHRSVSWYQQTPGQGLQFLFEYFSETQRNKGNFPGRFSGRQFSNSRSEMNVSTLELGDSALYLCASSYRDRDYEQYFGPGTRLTVT.

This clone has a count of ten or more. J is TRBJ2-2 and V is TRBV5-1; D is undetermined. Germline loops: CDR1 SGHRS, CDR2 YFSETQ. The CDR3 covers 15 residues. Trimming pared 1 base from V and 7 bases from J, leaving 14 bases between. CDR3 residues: CASSLTSLPGGELFF. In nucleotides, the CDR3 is TGCGCCAGCAGCTTGACAAGTCTTCCCGGCGGGGAGCTGTTTTTT.

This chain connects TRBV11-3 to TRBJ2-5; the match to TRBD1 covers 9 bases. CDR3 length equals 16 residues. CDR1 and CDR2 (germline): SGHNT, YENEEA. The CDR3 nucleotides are TGTTCCAACAGCCCTTCTCGACAGGGGGTAGGGGAGACCCAGTACTTC. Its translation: CSNSPSRQGVGETQYF.